One and the same sample provided the 3 T cell receptor beta chains below, sequenced in a study of blood T cell repertoires in COVID-19. The protocol was immunoSEQ multiplex PCR, while the TCRdb copy is restricted to in-frame clones and leaves out a portion. The profile shows 95,000 to 150,000 clones, around 80% of them singletons. The sequencing sample was made of peripheral blood. The receptors were sampled from a man aged 60 to 75 with active or convalescent COVID-19.

This sequence joins TRBV30 and TRBJ2-7; D is ambiguous. The CDR3 extends over 13 amino acids. V was pared by 2 bases and J by 2 bases, with 10 bases between. In germline, CDR1 is GTSNPN, CDR2 SVGIG (reference sequence). The CDR3 spells CAWSLLGPYEQYF. The CDR3 DNA is TGTGCCTGGAGTCTTCTAGGCCCCTACGAGCAGTACTTC.

The rearrangement joins TRBV6-5 to TRBJ2-2; 7 bases map to TRBD1. V lost 6 bases, J lost 7 bases, and 8 bases stayed unmatched. Germline V gene data show CDR1 as MNHEY and CDR2 as SVGAGI. CDR3 length equals 14 residues. The CDR3 protein is CASSRQGRSGELFF. The CDR3 DNA follows: TGTGCCAGCAGCCGACAGGGTCGGAGCGGGGAGCTGTTTTTT.

In nucleotides, the CDR3 is TGTGCCAGCTCACCCACTACTAGCGGGGGCCTCGGCGAGCAGTACTTC. Protein product: CASSPTTSGGLGEQYF. This rearrangement joins TRBV18 to TRBJ2-7, with 11 bases lining up with TRBD2. V gave up 3 bases and J gave up 6 bases; unmatched junction bases: 10. From germline, CDR1 is KGHSH and CDR2 LQKENI. This CDR3 contains 16 residues.